The sequence of this TCR beta chain was determined in a study of shared clonotypes between healthy human individuals. There were no recent acute infections or vaccinations among the donors, who were healthy HIV-negative adults. Regarding the study as a whole: Non-shared clonotypes had lower generation probabilities than clonotypes shared by all four sorted-subset donors.

The study ran the assay at deep level. Every immunoSEQ plate was one replicate of a subset's evenly spread DNA. Method: immunoSEQ multiplex PCR; TCRdb's copy keeps in-frame clones and lacks some. Among a few million clones, approximately 95% were seen once, and the ten largest hold 0.39%. CDR1 and CDR2 from the germline V gene are MNHEY and SMNVEV (reference sequence). This CDR3 contains 15 residues. V lost 0 bases to trimming and J lost 1 base, with 10 bases between them. Notes on this clone: The antigen is undetermined.

Sequenced input: naive CD4+ T cells from PBMCs. Indicated subset: CD45RA+ positively selected. The source of this sequence is a man between 18 and 29 years old in good health. Some clones in this sample may be carry-over from other donors' samples. The chain combines TRBV27 with TRBJ2-7, with no clear D. CDR3 amino acids: CASSLSFTVSYEQYF. The CDR3 DNA sequence: TGTGCCAGCAGTTTATCGTTCACCGTGTCCTACGAGCAGTACTTC.